Shown below are 4 T cell receptor beta chains from a single sample sequenced in a study of response to subunit inactivated influenza vaccine. MiXCR, run by TCRdb on the RT-PCR reads, gives a single entry per CDR3 protein. Among around 750,000 distinct CDR3 sequences listed, 21% were seen once. The source was PBMCs from blood, collected about 5 days after vaccination. The receptors here all came from a man aged 45-65 years who received an inactivated influenza vaccine.

The CDR3, as DNA: TGTGCCAGCTCACCCCCGGTCAGGGGGATGAACACTGAAGCTTTCTTT. Amino acids: CASSPPVRGMNTEAFF. This chain joins TRBV18 and TRBJ1-1, with 7 bases fitting TRBD1. V lost 3 bases, J lost 0 bases, and 7 bases stayed unmatched. This CDR3 contains 16 residues. Germline loops: CDR1 KGHSH, CDR2 LQKENI.

The rearrangement joins TRBV6-2 or TRBV6-3 to TRBJ2-7; no clear D. The CDR3 is 13 amino acids. Germline V gene data show CDR1 as MNHEY and CDR2 as SVGEGT. Trimming pared 2 bases from V and 3 bases from J, leaving 8 bases between. The CDR3 DNA is TGTGCCAGCAGTTACAGGACGATCTACGAGCAGTACTTC. Translation: CASSYRTIYEQYF.

V gene TRBV6-2 or TRBV6-3 combines with J gene TRBJ2-2; 8 nucleotides line up with TRBD2. V gave up 8 bases and J gave up 6 bases; unmatched junction bases: 5. Germline V gene sequence: CDR1 MNHEY, CDR2 SVGEGT. This CDR3 comprises 13 residues. The CDR3 spells CASSGGLPGELFF. In DNA form, the CDR3 reads TGTGCCAGCTCGGGGGGGCTCCCCGGGGAGCTGTTTTTT.

V usage is TRBV28 and J usage is TRBJ2-1; TRBD1 aligns across 8 bases. The CDR3 consists of 14 residues. V was clipped by 7 bases and J by 4 bases; unmatched bases: 6. The germline V gene encodes CDR1 MDHEN and CDR2 SYDVKM. The CDR3 sequence is CASTLDREYNEQFF. The CDR3 region has the DNA TGTGCCAGCACCCTGGACAGGGAATACAATGAGCAGTTCTTC.